Described below is a single T cell receptor (beta chain) sequence and its context. These data belong to a study of T cell responses to AZD1222 COVID-19 vaccine. Overall study: Researchers grouped second doses given at about 4 or about 12 weeks into one pool.

The repertoire was sequenced with immunoSEQ multiplex PCR; TCRdb's copy has only in-frame clones and lacks some. The data show 60,000 to 85,000 clones, 85% seen once. Germline lookup yields CDR1 SQVTM and CDR2 ANQGSEA. CDR3 length equals 14 residues. V dropped 5 bases and J dropped 2 bases, with 12 bases sitting between them. This chain links TRBV29-1 with TRBJ1-4; D uncertain. The TCR originated in an adult in good health. This material consisted of peripheral blood, taken on day 0 of AZD1222 vaccination. CDR3 in DNA: TGCAGCGTTTCCCCAGCCTCGACTAATGAAAAACTGTTTTTT. Protein product: CSVSPASTNEKLFF.